One sample yielded the 32 T cell receptor beta chains listed below, sequenced in a study of blood T cell repertoires in COVID-19 (dated by TCRdb to the early 2020s). Library generation was performed with the immunoSEQ multiplex PCR assay. TCRdb holds this immuneACCESS table with in-frame rearrangements only. Some clones are missing; in checked studies, unresolved V genes explain under half, and the rest has no known cause. The sample table holds more than 100,000 clones, of which less than 75% were seen once. Around 0.9% of the sample is held by the ten biggest clonotypes. Sequencing was carried out using peripheral blood. The source of these receptors is a human donor with acute or convalescent COVID-19. The donor label of this sample is uncertain.

A single count supports this clone. The rearrangement joins TRBV6-5 to TRBJ1-5; the match to TRBD1 covers 7 bases. Germline values: CDR1 MNHEY, CDR2 SVGAGI. Trimming took 5 bases from V and 2 from J; bases not matched to a gene: 6. CDR3 length: 15 residues. CDR3 nucleotide sequence: TGTGCCAGCAGTACCCGACAGGGAGGCAATCAGCCCCAGCATTTT. This translates into CASSTRQGGNQPQHF.

The chain combines TRBV5-1 with TRBJ1-2; TRBD1 aligns across 9 bases. Germline V lookup: CDR1 SGHRS, CDR2 YFSETQ. V shed 4 bases and J 6 bases; nucleotides not matched to a gene: 10. The CDR3 loop spans 15 amino acids. The CDR3 loop reads CASSVGDRVGDGYTF. The CDR3, as DNA: TGCGCCAGCAGCGTCGGGGACAGGGTCGGTGATGGCTACACCTTC.

V is TRBV12-3 or TRBV12-4 and J is TRBJ1-1, with no clear D. V was shortened by 3 bases and J by 1 base, with 3 bases between the two germline ends. The length of the CDR3 is 12 residues. The CDR3 region is CASSFKNTEAFF. CDR3 sequence (DNA): TGTGCCAGCAGTTTCAAGAACACTGAAGCTTTCTTT.

This clone was observed a single time. The chain couples TRBV9 to TRBJ1-2; D is perhaps TRBD1 (5 bases). This CDR3 comprises 15 residues. Germline V gene data show CDR1 as SGDLS and CDR2 as YYNGEE. Trimming cost V 4 bases and J 4 bases, with 17 bases left between them. This CDR3 is CASSPGTRGGYGYTF. CDR3 DNA: TGTGCCAGCAGCCCTGGGACCCGCGGGGGCTATGGCTACACCTTC.

This rearrangement joins TRBV5-6 to TRBJ2-6; a weak D match, TRBD1 (5 bases). Per the germline V gene, CDR1 is SGHDT and CDR2 is YYEEEE. The CDR3 loop spans 16 amino acids. V was pared by 2 bases and J by 4 bases, with 13 bases between. The CDR3 region is CASSFFRGSGANVLTF. CDR3 coding DNA: TGTGCCAGCAGCTTCTTTAGGGGATCAGGGGCCAACGTCCTGACTTTC. The full variable domain, with the rest looked up from reference TRBV5-6 and TRBJ2-6, is DAGVTQSPTHLIKTRGQQVTLRCSPKSGHDTVSWYQQALGQGPQFIFQYYEEEERQRGNFPDRFSGHQFPNYSSELNVNALLLGDSALYLCASSFFRGSGANVLTFGAGSRLTVL.

V is TRBV6-1 and J is TRBJ1-2; a possible D gene is TRBD1 (6 bases). V was clipped by 2 bases and J by 4 bases, with 11 bases between them. From germline, CDR1 is MNHNS and CDR2 SASEGT. The CDR3 sequence is 14 residues long. The CDR3, as DNA: TGTGCCAGCAGTGAAAGTTGGGACACCTATGGCTACACCTTC. Translation gives CASSESWDTYGYTF.

This clone was seen a few times. The chain links TRBV28 to TRBJ2-3; D unresolved. The CDR3 covers 11 residues. Germline-derived CDR1 and CDR2 are MDHEN and SYDVKM. Between the trimmed V and J ends, which lost 6 bases and 4 bases, there was a span of 5 bases. CDR3 in amino acids: CASSPADTQYF. The DNA of the CDR3 is TGTGCCAGCAGCCCCGCAGATACGCAGTATTTT.

This chain joins TRBV2 and TRBJ1-5; D is perhaps TRBD1 (6 bases). The CDR3 totals 15 residues. Deletions cut 7 bases from V and 7 bases from J, with 20 bases between. Per germline, CDR1 SNHLY and CDR2 FYNNEI. CDR3 nucleotides: TGTGCCAGCACCCAGGGGCAGCTGGGTTGGCAGCCCCAGCATTTT. It translates to CASTQGQLGWQPQHF.

This chain joins TRBV7-8 and TRBJ1-6, with 8 positions matching TRBD1. The germline gives CDR1 SGHVS, CDR2 FQNEAQ. The CDR3 runs 16 residues. J gave up 7 bases and V 5 bases, and 10 bases lay outside the gene matches. CDR3 residues: CASSLPTGVGNSPLHF. CDR3 coding DNA: TGTGCCAGCAGCCTTCCGACAGGGGTTGGGAATTCACCCCTCCACTTT.

As concerns this clone: The identical CDR3 is also encoded by other nucleotide sequences in the sample. The V gene is TRBV18, the J gene TRBJ2-3; D is uncertain. The CDR3 loop spans 11 amino acids. Germline CDR1 reads KGHSH; CDR2 reads LQKENI. Trimming shortened V by 3 bases and J by 4 bases, and 2 bases separated the two germline ends. CDR3 nucleotides: TGTGCCAGCTCACCCTCAGATACGCAGTATTTT. Encoded protein: CASSPSDTQYF.

On this clone itself: Being one base from a much bigger clone, this may be a read error. The CDR3 protein is CASSLPGSYEQYF. CDR3 sequence (DNA): TGTGCCAGCAGCTTACCGGGGAGCTACGAGCAGTACTTC. The V call is TRBV13, the J call TRBJ2-7, with D possibly TRBD2 on 5 matching bases. There are 13 residues in the CDR3. V gave up 2 bases and J gave up 3 bases, with 8 bases separating them. In germline, CDR1 is PRHDT, CDR2 FYEKMQ (reference sequence). Supplemented by reference TRBV13 and TRBJ2-7, the full variable domain reads AAGVIQSPRHLIKEKRETATLKCYPIPRHDTVYWYQQGPGQDPQFLISFYEKMQSDKGSIPDRFSAQQFSDYHSELNMSSLELGDSALYFCASSLPGSYEQYFGPGTRLTVT.

The chain has TRBV27 and TRBJ1-6, with 9 bases that match TRBD1. Germline-derived CDR1 and CDR2 are MNHEY and SMNVEV (reference sequence). CDR3 size: 15 residues. The V and J ends lost 3 bases and 10 bases, in that order; junction bases with no gene match: 7. The CDR3 DNA sequence: TGTGCCAGCAGTTTGGACAGGGGAGATTGGTCACCCCTCCACTTT. As protein: CASSLDRGDWSPLHF.

The V gene is TRBV10-3, the J gene TRBJ1-2; D remains ambiguous. The CDR3 has 13 residues. Trimming cost V 6 bases and J 0 bases, with 8 bases left between them. Germline V gene sequence: CDR1 ENHRY, CDR2 SYGVKD. In nucleotides, the CDR3 is TGTGCCATCAGGGTACAAGCTAACTATGGCTACACCTTC. It translates to CAIRVQANYGYTF.

This clone showed up just once. The chain recombines TRBV12-3 or TRBV12-4 with TRBJ2-5, with D possibly matching TRBD1 (6 bases). The CDR3 spans 12 residues. The V end was cut by 4 bases, the J end by 7 bases, with 10 bases between. CDR3 nucleotide sequence: TGTGCCAGCAGTTGGACAGCTCTGACCCAGTACTTC. Translation: CASSWTALTQYF.

The chain combines TRBV7-6 with TRBJ1-5; no clear D gene. V shed 5 bases and J shed 5 bases, with 16 bases lying between them. This CDR3 region has 15 residues. Germline CDR1 reads SGHVS; CDR2 reads FNYEAQ. The CDR3 protein is CASSADPGGDQPQHF. CDR3 bases: TGTGCCAGCAGCGCGGACCCGGGCGGGGATCAGCCCCAGCATTTT.

This clone has only a few counts. The chain is built from TRBV6-2 or TRBV6-3 and TRBJ2-7; D might be TRBD1 (5 bases). This CDR3 spans 14 amino acids. The germline V and J ends were trimmed by 0 bases and 4 bases, with 10 bases remaining between them. CDR1 is MNHEY and CDR2 is SVGEGT in the germline V gene. This CDR3 reads CASSYSSRAYEQYV. The CDR3 DNA is TGTGCCAGCAGTTACTCGAGCAGGGCTTACGAGCAGTACGTC.

This clone was counted only a few times. This chain uses TRBV10-2 with TRBJ1-1; 9 bases line up with TRBD1. The CDR3 sequence is 15 residues long. The J segment lost 6 bases and the V segment lost 4 bases, leaving 9 bases of the junction unmatched. Germline CDR1 WSHSY, CDR2 SAAADI. The CDR3 coding sequence is TGCGCCAGCAGTGGATGGACAGGGGTGAGCGCTGAAGCTTTCTTT. Protein sequence: CASSGWTGVSAEAFF.

V gene TRBV9 combines with J gene TRBJ1-2, with 8 bases fitting TRBD1. The CDR3 spans 14 residues. From germline, CDR1 is SGDLS and CDR2 YYNGEE. Losses at the gene ends were 7 bases for V and 8 bases for J; bases not matched to a gene: 13. CDR3 in amino acids: CASQMGDRGRGYTF. CDR3 nucleotide sequence: TGTGCCAGCCAAATGGGAGACAGGGGTCGAGGCTACACCTTC. Full variable domain (missing parts from reference TRBV9 and TRBJ1-2): DSGVTQTPKHLITATGQRVTLRCSPRSGDLSVYWYQQSLDQGLQFLIQYYNGEERAKGNILERFSAQQFPDLHSELNLSSLELGDSALYFCASQMGDRGRGYTFGSGTRLTVV.

The rearrangement uses TRBV6-5 and TRBJ1-2; 12 nucleotides line up with TRBD1. Germline lookup yields CDR1 MNHEY and CDR2 SVGAGI. Trimming removed 7 bases from V and 4 bases from J; junction bases left unmatched: 7. The CDR3 runs to 15 residues. DNA of the CDR3: TGTGCCAGCACGCAGGGGGGACAGGGGGCCTATGGCTACACCTTC. It is translated as CASTQGGQGAYGYTF.

This clone was recorded only once. The sample has other DNA sequences that encode this CDR3 too. The rearrangement joins TRBV11-2 to TRBJ2-6, with 8 bases aligning to TRBD1. This CDR3 comprises 16 residues. Germline V CDR1 and CDR2: SGHAT, FQNNGV. J lost 1 base, V lost 6 bases, and 5 bases had no gene match. CDR3 coding DNA: TGTGCCAGCAGGGACAGGGCGAATTCTGGGGCCAACGTCCTGACTTTC. This codes for CASRDRANSGANVLTF.

The chain joins TRBV6-5 to TRBJ1-1; D gene uncertain. Germline loops: CDR1 MNHEY, CDR2 SVGAGI. V lost 6 bases and J 0 bases, leaving 11 bases between the germline ends. The CDR3 runs 14 residues. The CDR3 DNA sequence: TGTGCCAGCAGACGACTACAGATGAACACTGAAGCTTTCTTT. This sequence encodes CASRRLQMNTEAFF.

This clone was seen once. V and J are TRBV20-1 and TRBJ2-1; 7 bases are a match to TRBD1. Germline V gives CDR1 DFQATT, CDR2 SNEGSKA (reference sequence). V lost 6 bases to trimming and J lost 9 bases; unmatched junction nucleotides: 5. The CDR3 is 11 amino acids. CDR3 residues: CSATQGREQFF. CDR3 DNA sequence: TGCAGTGCAACACAGGGGCGTGAGCAGTTCTTC.

This chain uses TRBV10-1 with TRBJ2-2, with D possibly TRBD2 on 6 matching bases. This CDR3 has 15 amino acids. Germline CDR1 reads WNHNN; CDR2 reads SYGVQD (reference sequence). The V end lost 3 bases, the J end lost 5 bases, and 13 bases lay between the germline ends. The CDR3 protein is CASSEGWRGTGELFF. The CDR3, as DNA: TGCGCCAGCAGTGAAGGTTGGCGGGGAACCGGGGAGCTGTTTTTT.

This clone came up once. The chain joins TRBV11-2 to TRBJ2-5; 8 nucleotides match TRBD2. The V and J ends lost 0 bases and 7 bases, in that order; junction bases with no gene match: 13. CDR1 is SGHAT, CDR2 FQNNGV, per germline. The CDR3 is made up of 17 amino acids. The CDR3 DNA reads TGTGCCAGCAGCTTAGATGGGCGCGGGGGGCCCTCCCTGACCCAGTACTTC. It encodes CASSLDGRGGPSLTQYF.

This clone has ten or more counts. Different DNA sequences within this sample yield the same CDR3. The CDR3 here is CASSLSTGGNTEAFF. The CDR3 DNA sequence: TGTGCCAGCAGTCTCTCGACAGGGGGCAACACTGAAGCTTTCTTT. The rearrangement joins TRBV4-2 to TRBJ1-1; 10 bases are a match to TRBD1. The germline V gene has CDR1 LGHNA and CDR2 YNFKEQ. This CDR3 has 15 amino acids. With 6 bases clipped from V and 2 bases from J, the junction kept 6 bases outside the gene matches.

Concerning this clone itself: Sequence at one end of the junction differs from germline and may be a read error. This chain joins TRBV6-5 and TRBJ1-2, with D possibly being TRBD1 (5 bases). The length of the CDR3 is 12 residues. Germline loops: CDR1 MNHEY, CDR2 SVGAGI. CDR3 residues: CASSPQVGGAVF. For the CDR3, the DNA is TGTGCCAGCAGCCCCCAGGTTGGTGGGGCCGTCTTC.

The chain carries TRBV5-6 and TRBJ1-5, with 8 bases matching TRBD1. This CDR3 has 19 amino acids. Trimming cost V 1 base and J 0 bases; bases outside gene matches: 12. The V gene's germline CDR1 is SGHDT and CDR2 YYEEEE. CDR3 coding DNA: TGTGCCAGCAGCTTGTTCGGACAGGGAGATCCCCTTAGCAATCAGCCCCAGCATTTT. Translated, it gives CASSLFGQGDPLSNQPQHF.

V and J are TRBV2 and TRBJ2-3; TRBD2 aligns across 12 bases. Germline lookup yields CDR1 SNHLY and CDR2 FYNNEI. The CDR3 is 16 amino acids. V was clipped by 0 bases and J by 9 bases; unmatched bases: 7. The CDR3 region is CASSEAKLAGGGTQYF. Written as DNA, the CDR3 is TGTGCCAGCAGTGAAGCGAAACTAGCGGGGGGAGGGACGCAGTATTTT.

V is TRBV28 and J is TRBJ1-2; tentatively, D is TRBD1 (6 bases). Germline lookup yields CDR1 MDHEN and CDR2 SYDVKM. This CDR3 has 17 amino acids. V lost 1 base and J lost 6, with 21 bases in between. DNA for the CDR3: TGTGCCAGCAGTTTATCCGTATCAGGGGCCGGGGAGCATGGCTACACCTTC. It codes for CASSLSVSGAGEHGYTF.

The V gene is TRBV6-5, the J gene TRBJ1-2, with a possible D match to TRBD1 (5 bases). The CDR3 sequence is 13 residues long. Trimming left V 7 bases short and J 8 bases short, with 17 bases between. The germline gives CDR1 MNHEY, CDR2 SVGAGI. The DNA of the CDR3 is TGTGCCAGCAACCGTCGGCAGGGCGAAGGCTACACCTTC. Its protein product is CASNRRQGEGYTF.

The chain combines TRBV6-5 with TRBJ1-2; D gene ambiguous. This CDR3 has 14 residues. Per the germline V gene, CDR1 is MNHEY and CDR2 is SVGAGI. V gave up 0 bases and J gave up 0 bases, with 5 bases separating them. CDR3 coding DNA: TGTGCCAGCAGTTACTCGGCAGCTAACTATGGCTACACCTTC. It specifies CASSYSAANYGYTF.

A few counts support this clone. The CDR3 region is CATGERATGEQFF. In DNA, the CDR3 is TGTGCCACCGGCGAGCGGGCCACGGGGGAGCAGTTCTTC. The V call is TRBV19, the J call TRBJ2-1, with a possible D match to TRBD2 (6 bases). The length of the CDR3 is 13 residues. Germline assignment: CDR1 LNHDA and CDR2 SQIVND (reference sequence). The V gene lost 10 bases and the J gene lost 10 bases, with 20 bases spanning the gap. The full variable domain, in which reference TRBV19 and TRBJ2-1 provide the parts outside the CDR3, is DGGITQSPKYLFRKEGQNVTLSCEQNLNHDAMYWYRQDPGQGLRLIYYSQIVNDFQKGDIAEGYSVSREKKESFPLTVTSAQKNPTAFYLCATGERATGEQFFGPGTRLTVL.